The 2 T cell receptor beta chains reported below all come from one sample, sequenced in a study of T-cell reconstitution after alpha-beta-depleted transplantation in children. Preparation of the TCRbeta library was carried out with unique molecular identifiers. MiXCR, run by TCRdb on the PCR reads, gives a single entry per CDR3 protein. Of 500,000 or so distinct CDR3 sequences in the sample, over 25% are singletons; the top ten hold around 2.5%. The sequenced sample was PBMCs from the stem cell graft donor, obtained from the stem cell graft. All receptors come from a human donor who donated a stem cell graft to a child with aplastic anemia.

V and J are TRBV5-5 and TRBJ2-7; 7 nucleotides agree with TRBD1. J lost 9 bases, V lost 4 bases, and 13 bases had no gene match. The CDR3 runs to 14 residues. Germline-derived CDR1 and CDR2 are SGHKS and YYEKEE (reference sequence). CDR3: CASSARDSSSGQYV. CDR3 DNA: TGTGCCAGCAGCGCCCGGGACAGCAGCTCTGGGCAGTACGTC.

This clonotype was found once. The gene calls are TRBV7-9 and TRBJ2-7, with D possibly TRBD2 on 6 matching bases. V shed 1 base and J shed 4 bases, with 17 bases lying between them. The CDR3 runs 16 residues. Germline CDR1 is SEHNR and CDR2 is FQNEAQ (reference sequence). CDR3 in amino acids: CASSLGWGEAKYEQYF. DNA for the CDR3: TGTGCCAGCAGCTTAGGCTGGGGGGAGGCGAAGTACGAGCAGTACTTC.